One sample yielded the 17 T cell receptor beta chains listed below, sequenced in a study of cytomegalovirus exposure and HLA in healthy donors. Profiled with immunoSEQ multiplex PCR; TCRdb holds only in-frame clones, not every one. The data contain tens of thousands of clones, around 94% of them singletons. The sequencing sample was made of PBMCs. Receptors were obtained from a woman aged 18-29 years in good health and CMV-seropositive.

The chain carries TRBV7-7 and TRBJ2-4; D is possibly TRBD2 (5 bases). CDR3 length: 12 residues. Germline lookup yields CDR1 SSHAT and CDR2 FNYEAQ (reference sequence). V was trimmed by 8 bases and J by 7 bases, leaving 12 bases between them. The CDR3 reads CASDYTRNIQYF. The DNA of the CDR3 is TGTGCCAGCGACTACACTAGGAACATTCAGTACTTC.

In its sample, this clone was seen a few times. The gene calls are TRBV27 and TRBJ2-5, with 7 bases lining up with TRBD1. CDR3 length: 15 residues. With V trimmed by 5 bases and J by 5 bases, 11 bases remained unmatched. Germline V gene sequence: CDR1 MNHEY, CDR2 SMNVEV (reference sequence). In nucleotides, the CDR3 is TGTGCCAGCAGTATTAGGGACAGACTCGAGGAGACCCAGTACTTC. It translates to CASSIRDRLEETQYF.

As DNA, the CDR3 is TGTGCCAGCAGTTTCTCTGCCAGCAAAAACATTCAGTACTTC. Its protein is CASSFSASKNIQYF. The genes are TRBV28 and TRBJ2-4; D remains unclear. Germline CDR1 reads MDHEN; CDR2 reads SYDVKM. The CDR3 length is 14 residues. The V end lost 3 bases, the J end lost 3 bases, and 9 bases lay between the germline ends.

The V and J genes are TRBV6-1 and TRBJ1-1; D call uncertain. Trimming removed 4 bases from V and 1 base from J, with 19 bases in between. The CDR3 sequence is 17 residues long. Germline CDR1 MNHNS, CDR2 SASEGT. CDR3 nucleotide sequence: TGTGCCAGCAGTGGAAGGAACCCCATCGGGTCGAACACTGAAGCTTTCTTT. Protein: CASSGRNPIGSNTEAFF.

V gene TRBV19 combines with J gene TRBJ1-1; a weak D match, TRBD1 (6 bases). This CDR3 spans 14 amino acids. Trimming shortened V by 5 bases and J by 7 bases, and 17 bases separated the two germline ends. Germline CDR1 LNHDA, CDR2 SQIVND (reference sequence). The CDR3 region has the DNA TGTGCCAGTAGTCCGAGGGGGTTGAGCGGTGAAGCTTTCTTT. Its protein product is CASSPRGLSGEAFF.

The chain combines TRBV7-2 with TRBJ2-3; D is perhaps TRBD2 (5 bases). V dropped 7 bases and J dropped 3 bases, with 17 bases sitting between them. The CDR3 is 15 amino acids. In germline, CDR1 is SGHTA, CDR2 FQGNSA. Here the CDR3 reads CASTRDGVATDTQYF. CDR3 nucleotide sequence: TGTGCCAGCACCCGAGACGGGGTAGCGACAGATACGCAGTATTTT.

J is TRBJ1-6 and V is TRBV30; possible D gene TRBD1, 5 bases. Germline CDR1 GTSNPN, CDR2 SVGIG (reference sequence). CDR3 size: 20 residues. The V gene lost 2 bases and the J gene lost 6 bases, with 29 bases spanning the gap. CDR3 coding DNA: TGTGCCTGGAGTAGGGTACTAGGGTTCGGGGGGGTAACAAGTAATTCACCCCTCCACTTT. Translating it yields CAWSRVLGFGGVTSNSPLHF.

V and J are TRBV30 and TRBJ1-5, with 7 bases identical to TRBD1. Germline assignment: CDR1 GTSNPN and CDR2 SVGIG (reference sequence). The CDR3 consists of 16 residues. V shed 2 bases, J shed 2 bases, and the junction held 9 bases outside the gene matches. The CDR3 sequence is CAWSRSGGGGNQPQHF. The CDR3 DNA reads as TGTGCCTGGAGTCGCTCAGGGGGAGGTGGCAATCAGCCCCAGCATTTT.

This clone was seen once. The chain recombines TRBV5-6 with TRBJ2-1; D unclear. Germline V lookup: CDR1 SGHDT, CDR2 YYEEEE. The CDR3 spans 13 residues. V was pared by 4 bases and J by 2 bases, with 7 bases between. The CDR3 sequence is CASSDGPYNEQFF. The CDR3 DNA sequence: TGTGCCAGCAGCGATGGGCCCTACAATGAGCAGTTCTTC.

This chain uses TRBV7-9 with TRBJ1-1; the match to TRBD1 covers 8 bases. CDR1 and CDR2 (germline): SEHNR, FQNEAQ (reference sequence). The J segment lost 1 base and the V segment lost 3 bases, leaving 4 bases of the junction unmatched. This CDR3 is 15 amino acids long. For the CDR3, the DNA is TGTGCCAGCAGCTTTGGACAGGGAGGGAACACTGAAGCTTTCTTT. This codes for CASSFGQGGNTEAFF. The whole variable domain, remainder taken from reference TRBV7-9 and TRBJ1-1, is DTGVSQNPRHKITKRGQNVTFRCDPISEHNRLYWYRQTLGQGPEFLTYFQNEAQLEKSRLLSDRFSAERPKGSFSTLEIQRTEQGDSAMYLCASSFGQGGNTEAFFGQGTRLTVV.

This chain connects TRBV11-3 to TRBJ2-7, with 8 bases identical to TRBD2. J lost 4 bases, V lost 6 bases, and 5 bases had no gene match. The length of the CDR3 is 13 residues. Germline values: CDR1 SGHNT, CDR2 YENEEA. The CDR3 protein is CASRVGGGYEQYF. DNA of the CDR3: TGTGCCAGCAGAGTGGGCGGGGGGTACGAGCAGTACTTC.

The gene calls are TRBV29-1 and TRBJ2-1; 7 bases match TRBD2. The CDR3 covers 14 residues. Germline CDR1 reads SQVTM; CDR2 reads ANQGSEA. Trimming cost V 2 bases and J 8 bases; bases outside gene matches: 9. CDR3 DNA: TGCAGCGTTGAAACCGGGACTACTTTCCATGAGCAGTTCTTC. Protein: CSVETGTTFHEQFF.

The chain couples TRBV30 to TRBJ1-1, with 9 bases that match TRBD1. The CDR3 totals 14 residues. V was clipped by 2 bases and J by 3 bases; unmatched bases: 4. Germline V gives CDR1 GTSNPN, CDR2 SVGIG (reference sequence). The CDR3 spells CAWSFTGGDTEAFF. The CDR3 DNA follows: TGTGCCTGGAGTTTTACAGGGGGCGACACTGAAGCTTTCTTT. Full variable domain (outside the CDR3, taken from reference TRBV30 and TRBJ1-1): SQTIHQWPATLVQPVGSPLSLECTVEGTSNPNLYWYRQAAGRGLQLLFYSVGIGQISSEVPQNLSASRPQDRQFILSSKKLLLSDSGFYLCAWSFTGGDTEAFFGQGTRLTVV.

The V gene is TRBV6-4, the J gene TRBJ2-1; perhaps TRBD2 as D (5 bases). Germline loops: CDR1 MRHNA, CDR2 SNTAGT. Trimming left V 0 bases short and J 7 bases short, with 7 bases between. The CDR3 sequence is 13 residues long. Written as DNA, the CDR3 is TGTGCCAGCAGTGACTCCCCGGGGAATGAGCAGTTCTTC. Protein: CASSDSPGNEQFF.

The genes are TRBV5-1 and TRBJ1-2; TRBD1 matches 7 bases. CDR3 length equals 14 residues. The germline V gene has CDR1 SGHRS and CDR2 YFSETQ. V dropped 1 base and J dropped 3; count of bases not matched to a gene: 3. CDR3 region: CASSLLGTDYGYTF. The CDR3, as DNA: TGCGCCAGCAGCTTGTTGGGGACAGACTATGGCTACACCTTC.

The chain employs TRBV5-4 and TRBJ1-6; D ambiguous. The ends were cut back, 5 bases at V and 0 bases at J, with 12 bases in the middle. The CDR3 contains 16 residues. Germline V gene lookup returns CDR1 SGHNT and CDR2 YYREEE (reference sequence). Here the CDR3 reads CASRSTWSSYNSPLHF. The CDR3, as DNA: TGTGCCAGCAGGTCGACCTGGAGCTCCTATAATTCACCCCTCCACTTT.

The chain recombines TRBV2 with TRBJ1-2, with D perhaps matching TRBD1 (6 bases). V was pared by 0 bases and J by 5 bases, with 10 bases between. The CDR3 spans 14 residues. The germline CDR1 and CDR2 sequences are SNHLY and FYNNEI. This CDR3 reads CASSEATGQYGYTF. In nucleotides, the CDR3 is TGTGCCAGCAGTGAAGCTACTGGACAGTATGGCTACACCTTC.